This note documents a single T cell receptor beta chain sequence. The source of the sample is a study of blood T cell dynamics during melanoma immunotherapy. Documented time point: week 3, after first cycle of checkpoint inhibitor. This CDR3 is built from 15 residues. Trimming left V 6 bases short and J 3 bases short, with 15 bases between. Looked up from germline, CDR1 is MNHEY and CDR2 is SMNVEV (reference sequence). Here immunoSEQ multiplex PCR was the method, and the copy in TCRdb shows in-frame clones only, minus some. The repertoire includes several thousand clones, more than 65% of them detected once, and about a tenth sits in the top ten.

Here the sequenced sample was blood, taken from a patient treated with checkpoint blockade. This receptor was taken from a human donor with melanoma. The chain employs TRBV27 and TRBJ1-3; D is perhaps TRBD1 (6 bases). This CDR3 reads CASSRVGADGNTIYF. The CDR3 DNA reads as TGTGCCAGCAGCCGGGTGGGGGCGGATGGAAACACCATATATTTT.